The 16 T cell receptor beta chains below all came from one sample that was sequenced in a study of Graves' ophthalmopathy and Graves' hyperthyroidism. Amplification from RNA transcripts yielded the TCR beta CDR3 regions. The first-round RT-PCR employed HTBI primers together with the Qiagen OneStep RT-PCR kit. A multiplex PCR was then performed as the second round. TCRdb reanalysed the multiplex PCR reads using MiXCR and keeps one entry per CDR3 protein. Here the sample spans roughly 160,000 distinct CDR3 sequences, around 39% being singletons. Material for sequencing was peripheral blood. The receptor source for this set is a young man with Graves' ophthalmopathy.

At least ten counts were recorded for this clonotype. In DNA form, the CDR3 reads TGTGCCAGCAGTTTAGTATCAGGGTTGAACACTGAAGCTTTCTTT. Translated, it gives CASSLVSGLNTEAFF. The chain links TRBV12-3 or TRBV12-4 to TRBJ1-1, with D possibly matching TRBD1 (5 bases). With 1 base removed from V and 0 bases from J, the gap between germline ends came to 9 bases. This CDR3 has 15 amino acids.

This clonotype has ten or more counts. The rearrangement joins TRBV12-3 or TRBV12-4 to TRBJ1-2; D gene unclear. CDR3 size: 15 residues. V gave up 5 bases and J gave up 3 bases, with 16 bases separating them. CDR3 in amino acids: CASSPTVLRYYGYTF. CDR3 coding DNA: TGTGCCAGCAGTCCTACGGTCTTGAGGTACTATGGCTACACCTTC.

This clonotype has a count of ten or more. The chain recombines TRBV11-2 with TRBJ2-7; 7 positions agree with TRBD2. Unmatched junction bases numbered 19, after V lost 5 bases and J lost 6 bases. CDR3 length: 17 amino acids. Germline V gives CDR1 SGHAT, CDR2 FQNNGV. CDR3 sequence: CASSKSLDGGSLGEQYF. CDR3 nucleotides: TGTGCCAGCAGCAAATCACTCGACGGCGGGAGTCTTGGCGAGCAGTACTTC.

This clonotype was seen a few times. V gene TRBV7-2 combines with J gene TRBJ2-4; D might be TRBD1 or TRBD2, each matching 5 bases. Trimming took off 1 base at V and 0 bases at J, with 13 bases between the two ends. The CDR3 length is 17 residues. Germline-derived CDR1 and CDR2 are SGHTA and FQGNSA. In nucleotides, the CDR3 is TGTGCCAGCAGCTTAGGGGGGATAGATCTAGCCAAAAACATTCAGTACTTC. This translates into CASSLGGIDLAKNIQYF.

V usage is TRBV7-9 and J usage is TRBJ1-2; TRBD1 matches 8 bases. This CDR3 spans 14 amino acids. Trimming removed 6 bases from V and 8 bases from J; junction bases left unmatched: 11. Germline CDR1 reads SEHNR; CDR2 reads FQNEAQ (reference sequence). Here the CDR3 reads CASSSLDRGKGYTF. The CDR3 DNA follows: TGTGCCAGCAGTTCTCTCGACAGGGGAAAAGGCTACACCTTC.

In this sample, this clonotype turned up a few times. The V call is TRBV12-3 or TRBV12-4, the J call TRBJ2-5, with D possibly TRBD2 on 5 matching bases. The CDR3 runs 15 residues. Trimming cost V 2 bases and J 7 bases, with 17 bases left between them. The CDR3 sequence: CASSLSGDITATQYF. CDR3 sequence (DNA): TGTGCCAGCAGTTTAAGCGGAGATATCACGGCGACCCAGTACTTC.

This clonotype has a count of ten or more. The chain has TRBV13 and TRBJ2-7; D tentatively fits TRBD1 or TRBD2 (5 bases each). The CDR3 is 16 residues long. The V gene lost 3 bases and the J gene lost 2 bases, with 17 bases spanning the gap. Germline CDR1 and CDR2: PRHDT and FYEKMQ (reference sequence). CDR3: CASSFIAGTYTYEQYF. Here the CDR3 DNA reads TGTGCCAGCAGCTTTATTGCCGGGACCTATACCTACGAGCAGTACTTC. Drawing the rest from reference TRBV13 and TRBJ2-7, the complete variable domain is AAGVIQSPRHLIKEKRETATLKCYPIPRHDTVYWYQQGPGQDPQFLISFYEKMQSDKGSIPDRFSAQQFSDYHSELNMSSLELGDSALYFCASSFIAGTYTYEQYFGPGTRLTVT.

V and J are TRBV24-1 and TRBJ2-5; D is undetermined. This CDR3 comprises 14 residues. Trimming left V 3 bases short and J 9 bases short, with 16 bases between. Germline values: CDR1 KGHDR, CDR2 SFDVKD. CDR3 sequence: CATSDTSSGSAQYF. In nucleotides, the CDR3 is TGTGCCACCAGTGATACCTCCTCCGGGTCGGCCCAGTACTTC.

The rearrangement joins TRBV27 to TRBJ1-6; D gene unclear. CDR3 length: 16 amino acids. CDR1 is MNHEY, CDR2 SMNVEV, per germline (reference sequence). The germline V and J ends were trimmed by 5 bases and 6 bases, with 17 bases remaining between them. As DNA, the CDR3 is TGTGCCAGCAGTGTATATCGTCCTCAGACTAATTCACCCCTCCACTTT. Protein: CASSVYRPQTNSPLHF.

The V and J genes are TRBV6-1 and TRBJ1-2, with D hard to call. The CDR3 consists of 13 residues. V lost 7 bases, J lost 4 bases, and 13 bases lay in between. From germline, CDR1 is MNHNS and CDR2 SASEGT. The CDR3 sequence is CASTLGESYGYTF. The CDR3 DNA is TGTGCCAGCACCCTCGGAGAATCCTATGGCTACACCTTC.

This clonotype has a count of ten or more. CDR3 nucleotides: TGTGCAGTTAAAGGGGGATCTCCGCGGGACGAGCAGTACTTC. It is translated as CAVKGGSPRDEQYF. V usage is TRBV6-6 and J usage is TRBJ2-7, with TRBD1 as a possible D gene (6 bases). Germline V gene lookup returns CDR1 MNHNY and CDR2 SVGAGI (reference sequence). The CDR3 loop spans 14 amino acids.

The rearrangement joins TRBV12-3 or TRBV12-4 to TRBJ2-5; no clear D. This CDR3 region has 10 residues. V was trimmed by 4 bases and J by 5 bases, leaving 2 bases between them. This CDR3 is CASSSETQYF. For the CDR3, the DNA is TGTGCCAGCAGTTCCGAGACCCAGTACTTC.

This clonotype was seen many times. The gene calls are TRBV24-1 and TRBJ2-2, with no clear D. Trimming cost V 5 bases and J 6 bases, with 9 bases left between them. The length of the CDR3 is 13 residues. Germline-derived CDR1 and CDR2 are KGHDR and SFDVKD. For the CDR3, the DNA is TGTGCCACCAGTGTATCGAGCTCCGGGGAGCTGTTTTTT. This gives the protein CATSVSSSGELFF.

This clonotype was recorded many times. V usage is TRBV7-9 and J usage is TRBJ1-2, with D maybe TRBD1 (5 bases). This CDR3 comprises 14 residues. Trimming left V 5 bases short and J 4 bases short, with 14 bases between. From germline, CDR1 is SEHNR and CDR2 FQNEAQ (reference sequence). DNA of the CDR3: TGTGCCAGCAGCCCCATTGGGGGGGGCTATGGCTACACCTTC. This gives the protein CASSPIGGGYGYTF.

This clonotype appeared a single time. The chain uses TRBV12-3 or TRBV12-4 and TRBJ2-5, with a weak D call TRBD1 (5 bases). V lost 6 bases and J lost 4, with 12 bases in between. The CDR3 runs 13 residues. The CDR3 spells CASRSRVIETQYF. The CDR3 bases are TGTGCCAGCAGAAGCAGGGTAATAGAGACCCAGTACTTC.

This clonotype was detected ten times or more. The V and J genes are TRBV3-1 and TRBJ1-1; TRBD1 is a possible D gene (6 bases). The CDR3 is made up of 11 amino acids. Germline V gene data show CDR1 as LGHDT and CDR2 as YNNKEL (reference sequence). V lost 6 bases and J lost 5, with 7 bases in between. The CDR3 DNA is TGTGCCAGCAGGCAGGGGACTGAAGCTTTCTTT. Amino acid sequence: CASRQGTEAFF.